This T cell receptor (beta chain) was recovered during a study of radiotherapy plus CTLA-4 blockade in lung cancer. Produced via immunoSEQ multiplex PCR; TCRdb's table is partial and in-frame only. The sample has 90,000 to 100,000 clones; roughly 80% are singletons. The receptor comes from a human donor with non-small cell lung cancer that progressed on radiotherapy plus ipilimumab. The sequencing used peripheral blood, collected from a patient treated with radiotherapy plus ipilimumab.

The CDR3 region is CASSEDRGVEQYV. The DNA of the CDR3 is TGTGCCAGCAGTGAGGACAGGGGTGTGGAGCAGTACGTC. The V gene is TRBV2, the J gene TRBJ2-7; TRBD1 aligns across 9 bases. The CDR3 totals 13 residues. The V and J ends lost 3 bases and 7 bases, in that order; junction bases with no gene match: 4. The V gene's germline CDR1 is SNHLY and CDR2 FYNNEI.